The present entry profiles one T cell receptor beta chain with its context. This sample was taken from a study of blood T cell repertoires in COVID-19. The overall study: COVID-19 samples collected from the United States, Italy and Spain covered acute and convalescent phases. PBMCs, B-cell-depleted T cells, or T cells provided the cDNA or gDNA that made up the material.

Original methodology: Estimation of nucleated cell counts was performed using reference gene primer amplification. Repertoires were generated with immunoSEQ multiplex PCR, while TCRdb's copy carries only in-frame clones and drops some. For V, J and clone size, that table is used; D and trimming come from the DNA. The sample records about 48,000 clones, about three quarters being singletons. V dropped 2 bases and J dropped 0 bases, with 8 bases sitting between them. CDR1 and CDR2 from the germline V gene are MDHEN and SYDVKM. The CDR3 has 15 residues. Sequenced material: peripheral blood. The TCR sequence derives from a human donor with active or convalescent COVID-19. The donor label of this sample is uncertain. The chain uses TRBV28 and TRBJ1-5; the D is unclear. CDR3 nucleotides: TGTGCCAGCAGTTTACGCGAGGGTAGCAATCAGCCCCAGCATTTT. Its translation is CASSLREGSNQPQHF.